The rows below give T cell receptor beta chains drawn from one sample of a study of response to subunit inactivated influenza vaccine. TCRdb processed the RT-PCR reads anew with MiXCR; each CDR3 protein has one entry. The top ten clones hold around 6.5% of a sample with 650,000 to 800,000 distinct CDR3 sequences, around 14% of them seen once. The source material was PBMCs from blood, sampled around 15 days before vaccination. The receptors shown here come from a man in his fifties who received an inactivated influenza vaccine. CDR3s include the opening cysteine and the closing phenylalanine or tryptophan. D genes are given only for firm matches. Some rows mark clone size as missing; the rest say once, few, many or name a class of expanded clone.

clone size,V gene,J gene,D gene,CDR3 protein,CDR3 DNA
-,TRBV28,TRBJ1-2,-,CASSFKGNGYTF,TGTGCCAGCAGTTTTAAAGGGAATGGCTACACCTTC
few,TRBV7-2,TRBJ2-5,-,CASSTKPQETQYF,TGTGCCAGCAGCACAAAGCCCCAAGAGACCCAGTACTTC
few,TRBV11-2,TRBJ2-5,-,CASSSPGSGETQYF,TGTGCCAGCAGCTCCCCCGGGAGCGGAGAGACCCAGTACTTC
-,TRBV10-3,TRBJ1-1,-,CAISAEPRNTEAFF,TGTGCCATCAGCGCAGAGCCCCGGAACACTGAAGCTTTCTTT
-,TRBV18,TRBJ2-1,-,CASSLGEGAYEQFF,TGTGCCAGCTCCCTGGGCGAAGGGGCGTATGAGCAGTTCTTC
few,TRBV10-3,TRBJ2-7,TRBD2,CAIAQAGGPYEQYF,TGTGCCATCGCCCAGGCGGGAGGCCCCTACGAGCAGTACTTC
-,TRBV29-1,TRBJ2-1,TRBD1,CSVEPSDREHNEQFF,TGCAGCGTTGAGCCCTCGGACAGGGAGCACAATGAGCAGTTCTTC
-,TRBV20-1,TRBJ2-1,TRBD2,CSARPKAGGPYSYSYNEQFF,TGCAGTGCTCGACCTAAAGCGGGGGGACCTTATTCCTACTCCTACAATGAGCAGTTCTTC
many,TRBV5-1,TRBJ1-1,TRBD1,CASTRDSSNTEAFF,TGCGCCAGCACCCGGGACAGTTCGAACACTGAAGCTTTCTTT
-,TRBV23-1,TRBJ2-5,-,CASSQKRDRETQYF,TGCGCCAGCAGTCAAAAGCGGGACAGAGAGACCCAGTACTTC
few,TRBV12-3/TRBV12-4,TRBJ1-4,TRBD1,CASSPGTGRGGEKLFF,TGTGCCAGCAGTCCCGGGACAGGCCGAGGTGGTGAAAAACTGTTTTTT
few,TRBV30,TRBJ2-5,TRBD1,CAWRGSGGWETQYF,TGTGCCTGGAGAGGGTCAGGGGGCTGGGAGACCCAGTACTTC
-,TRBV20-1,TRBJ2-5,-,CSARDPGRRETQYF,TGCAGTGCTAGAGATCCTGGTCGGAGAGAGACCCAGTACTTC
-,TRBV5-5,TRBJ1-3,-,CASGTPPGNTIYF,TGTGCCAGCGGGACCCCCCCTGGAAACACCATATATTTT
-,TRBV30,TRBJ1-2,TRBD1,CAWTQGEDFYHGYTF,TGTGCCTGGACCCAGGGGGAGGATTTTTACCATGGCTACACCTTC
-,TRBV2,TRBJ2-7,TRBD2,CASRAGLAGGLQYF,TGTGCCAGCAGAGCCGGACTAGCGGGAGGCTTGCAGTACTTC
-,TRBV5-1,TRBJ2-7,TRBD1,CASSFGTGANYEQYF,TGCGCCAGCAGCTTTGGGACAGGGGCGAACTACGAGCAGTACTTC
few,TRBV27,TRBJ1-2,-,CASSLSGHRLESGYTF,TGTGCCAGCAGTTTATCTGGACATCGTCTTGAGTCTGGCTACACCTTC
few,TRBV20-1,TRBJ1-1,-,CSARDTANTEAFF,TGCAGTGCTAGAGACACAGCGAACACTGAAGCTTTCTTT
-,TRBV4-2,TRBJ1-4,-,CASSRRSGYTEKLFF,TGTGCCAGCAGCCGAAGATCAGGGTACACAGAAAAACTGTTTTTT
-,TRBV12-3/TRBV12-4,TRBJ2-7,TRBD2,CASSLAYHGGGGQYF,TGTGCCAGCAGTTTAGCCTACCACGGTGGGGGGGGGCAGTACTTC
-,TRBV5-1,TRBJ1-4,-,CASSHSGNEEKLFF,TGCGCCAGCAGCCATTCGGGAAATGAGGAAAAACTGTTTTTT
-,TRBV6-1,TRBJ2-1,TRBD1,CASRNLRGPSNEQFF,TGTGCCAGCAGGAACCTCAGGGGGCCTTCGAATGAGCAGTTCTTC
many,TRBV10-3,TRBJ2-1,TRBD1,CATSEGRQGNEQFF,TGTGCCACCTCTGAGGGGCGACAGGGGAATGAGCAGTTCTTC
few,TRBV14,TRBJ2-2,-,CASSQQTYTGELFF,TGTGCCAGCAGCCAGCAGACTTACACCGGGGAGCTGTTTTTT
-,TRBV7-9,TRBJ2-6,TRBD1,CASRGTAFSGANVLTF,TGTGCCAGCAGGGGGACAGCCTTCTCTGGGGCCAACGTCCTGACTTTC
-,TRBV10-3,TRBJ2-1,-,CASVVESQNNEQFF,TGTGCCAGCGTAGTCGAATCCCAAAACAATGAGCAGTTCTTC
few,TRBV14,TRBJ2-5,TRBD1,CASSQVGQRRETQYF,TGTGCCAGCAGCCAAGTGGGACAGCGGAGGGAGACCCAGTACTTC
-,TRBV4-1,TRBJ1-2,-,CASSPGHFLNYGYTF,TGCGCCAGCAGCCCGGGACACTTCCTGAACTATGGCTACACCTTC
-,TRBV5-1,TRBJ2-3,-,CASSFGGFTDTQYF,TGCGCCAGCAGCTTTGGCGGGTTCACAGATACGCAGTATTTT
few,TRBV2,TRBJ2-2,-,CARTRGGELGTGELFF,TGTGCCAGAACCCGCGGAGGAGAGTTGGGAACCGGGGAGCTGTTTTTT
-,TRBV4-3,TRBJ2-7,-,CASSQVGRADYEQYF,TGCGCCAGCAGCCAAGTGGGGCGGGCCGACTACGAGCAGTACTTC
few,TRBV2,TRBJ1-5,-,CASSFKTGQPQHF,TGTGCCAGCAGTTTCAAAACGGGTCAGCCCCAGCATTTT
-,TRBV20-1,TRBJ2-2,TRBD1,CSARGTGPNTGELFF,TGCAGTGCTAGGGGGACAGGGCCGAACACCGGGGAGCTGTTTTTT
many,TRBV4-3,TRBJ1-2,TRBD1,CASSQDRGGGYTF,TGCGCCAGCAGCCAAGACAGGGGGGGAGGCTACACCTTC
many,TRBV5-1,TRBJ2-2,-,CASHEGVSNTGELFF,TGCGCCAGCCACGAGGGTGTTTCGAACACCGGGGAGCTGTTTTTT
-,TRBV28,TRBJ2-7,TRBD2,CASSWTSGGIYEQYF,TGTGCCAGCAGTTGGACTAGCGGAGGAATCTACGAGCAGTACTTC